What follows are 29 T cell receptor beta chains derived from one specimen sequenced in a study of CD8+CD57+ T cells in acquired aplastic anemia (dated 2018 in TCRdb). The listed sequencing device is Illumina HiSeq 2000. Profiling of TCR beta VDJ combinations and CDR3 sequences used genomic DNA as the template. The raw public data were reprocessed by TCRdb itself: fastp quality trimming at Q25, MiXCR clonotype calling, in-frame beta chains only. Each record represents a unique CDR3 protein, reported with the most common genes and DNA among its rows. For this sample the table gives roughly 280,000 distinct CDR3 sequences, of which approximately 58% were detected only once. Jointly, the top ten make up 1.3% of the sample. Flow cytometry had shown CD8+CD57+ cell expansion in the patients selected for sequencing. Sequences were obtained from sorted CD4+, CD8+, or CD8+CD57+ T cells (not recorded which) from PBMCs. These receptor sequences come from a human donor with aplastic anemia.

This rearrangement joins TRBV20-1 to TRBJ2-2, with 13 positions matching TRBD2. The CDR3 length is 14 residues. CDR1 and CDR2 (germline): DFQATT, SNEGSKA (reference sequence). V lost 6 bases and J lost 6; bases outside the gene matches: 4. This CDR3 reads CSASTSGRPGELFF. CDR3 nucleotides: TGCAGTGCGTCGACTAGCGGGAGGCCCGGGGAGCTGTTTTTT.

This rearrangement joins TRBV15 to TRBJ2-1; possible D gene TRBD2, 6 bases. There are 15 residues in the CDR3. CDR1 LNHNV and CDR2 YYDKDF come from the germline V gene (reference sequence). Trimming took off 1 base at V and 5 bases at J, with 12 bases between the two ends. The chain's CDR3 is CATSRVGGLDNEQFF. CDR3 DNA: TGTGCCACCAGCAGAGTGGGGGGTTTGGACAATGAGCAGTTCTTC.

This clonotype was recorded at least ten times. CDR3 nucleotide sequence: TGTGCCAGCAGCCTCCTAGGACAGGGGGCGGGTGGAAACACCATATATTTT. Protein sequence: CASSLLGQGAGGNTIYF. J is TRBJ1-3 and V is TRBV9; 11 nucleotides match TRBD1. The CDR3 is 17 residues long. Germline CDR1 SGDLS, CDR2 YYNGEE. The trim removed 4 bases at V and 3 bases at J, leaving 9 bases unmatched. Full variable domain (outside the CDR3, taken from reference TRBV9 and TRBJ1-3): DSGVTQTPKHLITATGQRVTLRCSPRSGDLSVYWYQQSLDQGLQFLIQYYNGEERAKGNILERFSAQQFPDLHSELNLSSLELGDSALYFCASSLLGQGAGGNTIYFGEGSWLTVV.

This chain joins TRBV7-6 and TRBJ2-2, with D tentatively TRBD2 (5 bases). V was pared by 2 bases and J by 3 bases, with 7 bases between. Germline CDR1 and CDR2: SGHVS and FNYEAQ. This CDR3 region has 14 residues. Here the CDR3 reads CASSLNGDTGELFF. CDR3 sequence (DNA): TGTGCCAGCAGCTTAAACGGGGACACCGGGGAGCTGTTTTTT.

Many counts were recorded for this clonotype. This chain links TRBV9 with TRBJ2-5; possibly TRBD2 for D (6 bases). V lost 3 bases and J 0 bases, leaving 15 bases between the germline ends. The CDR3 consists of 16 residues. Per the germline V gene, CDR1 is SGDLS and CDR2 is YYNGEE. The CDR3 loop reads CASSANTGTYQETQYF. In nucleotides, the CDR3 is TGTGCCAGCAGCGCAAACACCGGGACTTACCAAGAGACCCAGTACTTC.

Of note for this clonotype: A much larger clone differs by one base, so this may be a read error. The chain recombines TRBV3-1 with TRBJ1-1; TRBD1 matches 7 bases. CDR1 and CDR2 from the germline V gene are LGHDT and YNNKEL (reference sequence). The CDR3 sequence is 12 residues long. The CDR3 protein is CASTRAGTEALF. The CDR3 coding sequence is TGTGCCAGCACCCGAGCCGGGACAGAAGCTCTCTTT. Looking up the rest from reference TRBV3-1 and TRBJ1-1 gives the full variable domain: DTAVSQTPKYLVTQMGNDKSIKCEQNLGHDTMYWYKQDSKKFLKIMFSYNNKELIINETVPNRFSPKSPDKAHLNLHINSLELGDSAVYFCASTRAGTEALFGQGTRLTVV.

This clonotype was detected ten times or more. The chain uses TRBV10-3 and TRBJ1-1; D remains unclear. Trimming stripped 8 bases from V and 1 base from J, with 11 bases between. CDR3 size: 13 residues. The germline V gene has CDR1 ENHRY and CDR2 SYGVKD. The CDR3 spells CAILGRENTEAFF. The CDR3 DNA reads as TGTGCCATCTTAGGCAGAGAGAACACTGAAGCTTTCTTT.

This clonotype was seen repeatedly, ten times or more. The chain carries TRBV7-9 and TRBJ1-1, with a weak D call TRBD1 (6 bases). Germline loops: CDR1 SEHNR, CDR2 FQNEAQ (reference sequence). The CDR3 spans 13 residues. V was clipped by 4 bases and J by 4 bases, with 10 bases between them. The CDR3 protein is CASSSGQPTEAFF. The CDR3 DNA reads TGTGCCAGCAGCTCTGGACAGCCCACTGAAGCTTTCTTT.

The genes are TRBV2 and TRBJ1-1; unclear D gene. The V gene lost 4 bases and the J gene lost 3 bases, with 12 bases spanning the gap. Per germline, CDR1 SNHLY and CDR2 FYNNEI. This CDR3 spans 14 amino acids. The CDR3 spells CASSVRAPYTEAFF. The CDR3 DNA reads TGTGCCAGCAGTGTAAGGGCCCCTTACACTGAAGCTTTCTTT.

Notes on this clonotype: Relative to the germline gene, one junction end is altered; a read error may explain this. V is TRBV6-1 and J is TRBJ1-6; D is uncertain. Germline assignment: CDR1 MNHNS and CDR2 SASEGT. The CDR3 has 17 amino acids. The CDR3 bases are TGTGCCAACAGCCATCGGACGTTGAGCTCCTATAATTCACCCCCCCACTTT. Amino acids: CANSHRTLSSYNSPPHF.

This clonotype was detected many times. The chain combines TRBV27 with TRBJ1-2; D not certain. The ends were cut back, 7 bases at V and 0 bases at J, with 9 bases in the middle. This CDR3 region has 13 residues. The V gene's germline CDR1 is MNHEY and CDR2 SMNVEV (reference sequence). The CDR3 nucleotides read TGTGCCAGCAAAGGCGAAGCTAACTATGGCTACACCTTC. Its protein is CASKGEANYGYTF.

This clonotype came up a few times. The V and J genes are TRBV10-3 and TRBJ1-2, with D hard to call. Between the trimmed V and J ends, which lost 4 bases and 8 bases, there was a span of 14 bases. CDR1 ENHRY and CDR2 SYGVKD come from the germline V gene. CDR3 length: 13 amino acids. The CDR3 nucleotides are TGTGCCATCAGTGGGACCCCTTCGGAAGGCTACACCTTC. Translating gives CAISGTPSEGYTF.

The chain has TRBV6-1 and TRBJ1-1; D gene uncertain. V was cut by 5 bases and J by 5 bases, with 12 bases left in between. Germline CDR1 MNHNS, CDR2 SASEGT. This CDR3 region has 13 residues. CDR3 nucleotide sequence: TGTGCCAGCAGTTACCAGATGCGGACTGAAGCTTTCTTT. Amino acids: CASSYQMRTEAFF.

The DNA for the CDR3 is TGTGCCAGCAGCTTTGGGTCTCCCTACGAGCAGTACTTC. This sequence encodes CASSFGSPYEQYF. The chain employs TRBV7-3 and TRBJ2-7; D unresolved. The CDR3 spans 13 residues. V was clipped by 3 bases and J by 2 bases, with 8 bases between them. The germline V gene encodes CDR1 SGHTA and CDR2 FQGTGA.

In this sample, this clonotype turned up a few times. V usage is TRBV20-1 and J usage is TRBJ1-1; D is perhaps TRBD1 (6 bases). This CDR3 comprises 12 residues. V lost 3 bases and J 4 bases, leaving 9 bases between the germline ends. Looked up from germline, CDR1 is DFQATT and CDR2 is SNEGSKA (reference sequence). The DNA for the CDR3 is TGCAGTGCTAGTGACAGGCGCACTGAAGCTTTCTTT. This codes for CSASDRRTEAFF.

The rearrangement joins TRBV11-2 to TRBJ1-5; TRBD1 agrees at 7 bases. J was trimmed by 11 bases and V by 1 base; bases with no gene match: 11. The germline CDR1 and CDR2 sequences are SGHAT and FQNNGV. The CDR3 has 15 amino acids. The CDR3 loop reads CASSLGGTDQETQHF. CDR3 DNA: TGTGCCAGCAGCTTAGGAGGGACAGATCAAGAGACCCAGCATTTT.

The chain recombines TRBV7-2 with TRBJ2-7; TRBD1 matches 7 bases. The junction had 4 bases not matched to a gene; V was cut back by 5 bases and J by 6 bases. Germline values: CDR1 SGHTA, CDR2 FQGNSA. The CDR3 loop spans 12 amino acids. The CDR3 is CASSGDRAEQYF. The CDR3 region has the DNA TGTGCCAGCAGCGGTGACAGGGCCGAGCAGTACTTC.

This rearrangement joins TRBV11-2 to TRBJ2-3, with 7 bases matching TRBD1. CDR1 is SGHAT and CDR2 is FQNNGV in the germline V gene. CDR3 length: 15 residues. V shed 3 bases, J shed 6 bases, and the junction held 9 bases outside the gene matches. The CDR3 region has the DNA TGTGCCAGCAGCTTGAGAGGGGGCGCGTGGGATACGCAGTATTTT. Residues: CASSLRGGAWDTQYF. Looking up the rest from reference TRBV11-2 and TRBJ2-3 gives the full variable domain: EAGVAQSPRYKIIEKRQSVAFWCNPISGHATLYWYQQILGQGPKLLIQFQNNGVVDDSQLPKDRFSAERLKGVDSTLKIQPAKLEDSAVYLCASSLRGGAWDTQYFGPGTRLTVL.

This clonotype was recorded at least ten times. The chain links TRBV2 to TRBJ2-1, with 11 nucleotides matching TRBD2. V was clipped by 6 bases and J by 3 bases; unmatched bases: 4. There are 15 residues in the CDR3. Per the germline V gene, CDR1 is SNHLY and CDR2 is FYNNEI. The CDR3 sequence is CASRAGTSGYNEQFF. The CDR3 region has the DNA TGTGCCAGCAGGGCCGGGACTAGCGGCTACAATGAGCAGTTCTTC.

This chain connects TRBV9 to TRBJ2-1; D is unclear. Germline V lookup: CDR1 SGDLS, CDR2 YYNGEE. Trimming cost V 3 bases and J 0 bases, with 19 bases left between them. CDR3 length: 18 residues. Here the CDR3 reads CASSASEVGASSYNEQFF. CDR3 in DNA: TGTGCCAGCAGCGCCTCCGAGGTGGGCGCGAGCTCCTACAATGAGCAGTTCTTC.

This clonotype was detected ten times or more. The CDR3, as DNA: TGCGCCAGCAGCGCACTAGCGGGGGGCACAGATACGCAGTATTTT. Translated: CASSALAGGTDTQYF. This chain joins TRBV5-1 and TRBJ2-3; TRBD2 aligns across 11 bases. The CDR3 is 15 amino acids. CDR1 is SGHRS, CDR2 YFSETQ, per germline. The trim removed 4 bases at V and 1 base at J, leaving 2 bases unmatched.

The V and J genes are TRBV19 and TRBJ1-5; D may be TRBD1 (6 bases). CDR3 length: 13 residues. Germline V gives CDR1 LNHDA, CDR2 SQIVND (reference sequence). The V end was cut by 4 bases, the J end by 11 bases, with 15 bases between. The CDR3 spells CASSTVRGETQHF. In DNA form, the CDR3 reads TGTGCCAGTAGTACAGTGAGGGGGGAGACCCAGCATTTT.

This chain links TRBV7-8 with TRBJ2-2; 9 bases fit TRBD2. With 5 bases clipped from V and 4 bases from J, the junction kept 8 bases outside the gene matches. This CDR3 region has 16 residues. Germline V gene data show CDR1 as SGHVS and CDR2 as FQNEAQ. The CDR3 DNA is TGTGCCAGCAGCCCCAGGGGACTAGCCCTCACCGGGGAGCTGTTTTTT. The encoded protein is CASSPRGLALTGELFF.

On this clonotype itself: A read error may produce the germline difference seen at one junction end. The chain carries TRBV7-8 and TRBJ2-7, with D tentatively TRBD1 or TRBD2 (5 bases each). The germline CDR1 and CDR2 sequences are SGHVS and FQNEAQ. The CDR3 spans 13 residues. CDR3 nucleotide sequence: TGCGCCAGCAGTAGGGACGGATTCTACGAGCAGTACTTC. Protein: CASSRDGFYEQYF.

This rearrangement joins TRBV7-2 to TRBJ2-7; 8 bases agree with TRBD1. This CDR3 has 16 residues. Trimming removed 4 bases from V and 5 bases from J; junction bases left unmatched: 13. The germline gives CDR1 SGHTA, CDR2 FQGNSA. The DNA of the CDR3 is TGTGCCAGCAGCTCGCAGGGGGCTAGGAGGTTGGACGAGCAGTACTTC. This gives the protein CASSSQGARRLDEQYF.

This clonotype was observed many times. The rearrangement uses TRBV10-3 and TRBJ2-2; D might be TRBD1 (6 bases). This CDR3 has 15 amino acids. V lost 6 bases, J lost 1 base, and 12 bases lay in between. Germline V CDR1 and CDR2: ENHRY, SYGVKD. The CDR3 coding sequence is TGTGCCATCAGCCGGTTAGGGGGGAACACCGGGGAGCTGTTTTTT. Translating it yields CAISRLGGNTGELFF.

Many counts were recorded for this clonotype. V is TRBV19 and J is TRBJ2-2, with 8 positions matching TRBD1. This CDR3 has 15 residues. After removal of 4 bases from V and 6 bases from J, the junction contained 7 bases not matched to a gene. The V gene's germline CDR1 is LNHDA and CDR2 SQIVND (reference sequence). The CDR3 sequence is CASSTPGQGAGELFF. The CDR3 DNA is TGTGCCAGTAGTACCCCAGGACAGGGCGCCGGGGAGCTGTTTTTT.

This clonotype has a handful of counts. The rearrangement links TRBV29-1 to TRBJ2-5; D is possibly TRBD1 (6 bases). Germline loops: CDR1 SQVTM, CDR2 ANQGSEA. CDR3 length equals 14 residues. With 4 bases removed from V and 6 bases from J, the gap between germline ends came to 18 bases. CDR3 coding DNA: TGCAGCGTTGTATCACAGGGCATCGTAAAGACCCAGTACTTC. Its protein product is CSVVSQGIVKTQYF.

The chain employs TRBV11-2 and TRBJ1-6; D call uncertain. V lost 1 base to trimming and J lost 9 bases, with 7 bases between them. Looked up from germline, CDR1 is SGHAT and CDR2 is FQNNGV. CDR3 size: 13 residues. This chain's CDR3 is CASSLAGFSPLHF. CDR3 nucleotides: TGTGCCAGCAGCTTAGCAGGTTTTTCACCCCTCCACTTT.